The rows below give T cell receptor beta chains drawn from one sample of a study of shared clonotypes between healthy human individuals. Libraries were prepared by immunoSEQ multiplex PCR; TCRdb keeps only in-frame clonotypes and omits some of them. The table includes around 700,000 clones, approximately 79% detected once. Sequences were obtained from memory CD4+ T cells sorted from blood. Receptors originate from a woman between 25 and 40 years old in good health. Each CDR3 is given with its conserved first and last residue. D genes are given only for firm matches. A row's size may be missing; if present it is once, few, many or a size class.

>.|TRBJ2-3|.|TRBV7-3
TGTGCCAGCAGCTTAGGACGGCTACCAACAGATACGCAGTATTTT
CASSLGRLPTDTQYF
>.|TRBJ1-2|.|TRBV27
TGTGCCAGCGCAAGTAGGGGGGCGCCCTATGGCTACACCTTC
CASASRGAPYGYTF
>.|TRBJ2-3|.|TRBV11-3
TGTGCCAGCAGCTTAAACGGGGCCTACACAGATACGCAGTATTTT
CASSLNGAYTDTQYF
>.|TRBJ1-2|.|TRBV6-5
TGTGCCAGCAGTCCAAAGATGGGAGGACACGGCTACACCTTC
CASSPKMGGHGYTF
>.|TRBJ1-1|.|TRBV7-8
TGTGCCAGCAGGCCAAGGGTGGGGACTGAAGCTTTCTTT
CASRPRVGTEAFF
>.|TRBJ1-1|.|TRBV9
TGTGCCAGCAGCGTAGGGGGGTCCCAGCCGGCTTTCTTT
CASSVGGSQPAFF
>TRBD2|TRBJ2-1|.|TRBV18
TGTGCCAGCTCACCAGGCCGGAGCGGGAGAGGCAATGAGCAGTTCTTC
CASSPGRSGRGNEQFF
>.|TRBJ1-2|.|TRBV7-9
TGTGCCAGCAGCTTAGCGCTGCCGGGAGTAGGTGGCTACACCTTC
CASSLALPGVGGYTF
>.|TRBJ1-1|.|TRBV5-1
TGCGCCAGCAGCTTGGGTGGGAGTGAGAACACTGAAGCTTTCTTT
CASSLGGSENTEAFF
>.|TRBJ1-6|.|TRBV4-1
TGCGCCAGCAGCCAAGGGGCAGGGCGGTCACCCCTCCACTTT
CASSQGAGRSPLHF
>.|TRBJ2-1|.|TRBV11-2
TGTGCCAGCAGCTCACCCCCCGAAGACAATGAGCAGTTCTTC
CASSSPPEDNEQFF
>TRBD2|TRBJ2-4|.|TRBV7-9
TGTGCCAGCAGCTCCCGGTCTAGTACTAGCGGAGGTATAAACATTCAGTACTTC
CASSSRSSTSGGINIQYF
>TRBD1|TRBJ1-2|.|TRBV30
TGTGCCTGGAGTGTACCCCCCCCGGGACAGGGCGGCTCCTTC
CAWSVPPPGQGGSF
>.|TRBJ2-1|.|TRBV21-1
TGTGCCAGCACCTGCAGGGGACTAGCCTATGAGCAGTTCTTC
CASTCRGLAYEQFF
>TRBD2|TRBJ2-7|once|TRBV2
TGTGCCAGCAGTGCCCGCGCTTCGGGACTAGCAGGCACCTACGAGCAGTACTTC
CASSARASGLAGTYEQYF
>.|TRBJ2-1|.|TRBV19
TGTGCCAGTAAAAACCAGGGTAGCAATGAGCAGTTCTTC
CASKNQGSNEQFF
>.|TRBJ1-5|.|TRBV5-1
TGCGCCAGCAGCTTGGGTTCGGATCAGCCCCAGCATTTT
CASSLGSDQPQHF
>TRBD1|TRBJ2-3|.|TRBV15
TGTGCCACCAGCAGGGGGGACAGGGACACGGATACGCAGTATTTT
CATSRGDRDTDTQYF
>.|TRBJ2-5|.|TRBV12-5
TGTGCTAGTGGTTTTTCGAGGGAGACCCAGTACTTC
CASGFSRETQYF
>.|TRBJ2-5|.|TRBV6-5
TGTGCCAGCAGTTACTCGGCAGTCGGAGAGACCCAGTACTTC
CASSYSAVGETQYF
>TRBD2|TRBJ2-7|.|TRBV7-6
TGTGCCAGCAGCTCAAGCGGCGGACTAGCGGGATACGAGCAGTACTTC
CASSSSGGLAGYEQYF
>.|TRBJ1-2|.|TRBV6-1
TGTGCCAGCAGTGAATGGACAGACCAGGACGGCGGCTACACCTTC
CASSEWTDQDGGYTF
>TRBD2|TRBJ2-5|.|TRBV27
TGTGCCAGCAGTTTATATCCCGAGCGGGGGAGGGAGACCCAGTACTTC
CASSLYPERGRETQYF
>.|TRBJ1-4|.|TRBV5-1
TGCGCCAGCAGCCGGGGGATACAGGGATCGTATGAAAAACTGTTTTTT
CASSRGIQGSYEKLFF
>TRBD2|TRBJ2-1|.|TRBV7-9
TGTGCCAGCAGACCGGGACTAGCGGGATCCTACTCCTACAATGAGCAGTTCTTC
CASRPGLAGSYSYNEQFF
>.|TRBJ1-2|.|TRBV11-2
TGTGCCAGCAGCTTAGCGACCTACGGGAATGGCTACACCTTC
CASSLATYGNGYTF
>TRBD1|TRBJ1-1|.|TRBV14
TGTGCCAGCTCGGGACAGCGAATCTCTGAAGCTTTCTTT
CASSGQRISEAFF
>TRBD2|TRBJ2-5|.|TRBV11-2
TGTGCCAGCAGCTCCCAAAGACTAGCGGCTAACTTC
CASSSQRLAANF
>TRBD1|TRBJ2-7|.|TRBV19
TGTGCCAGTAGTGCGGGACAGGGGCTGTCCGAGCAGTACTTC
CASSAGQGLSEQYF
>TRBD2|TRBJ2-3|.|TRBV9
TGTGCCAGCAGCCGGGGACTAGCGGACAGCACAGATACGCAGTATTTT
CASSRGLADSTDTQYF
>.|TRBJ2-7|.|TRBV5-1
TGCGCCAGCAGCTTGGGAGGAATCTACGAGCAGTACTTC
CASSLGGIYEQYF
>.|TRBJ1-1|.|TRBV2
TGTGCCAGCTCCCGGCCCCCCCTAAGCCAGGGGCATTTCTTT
CASSRPPLSQGHFF
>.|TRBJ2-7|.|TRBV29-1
TGCAGCGTTGGCCTTTGGCGAAGGGATTTACGAGTTGGGCAGTACTTC
CSVGLWRRDLRVGQYF
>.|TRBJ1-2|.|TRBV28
TGTGCCAGCAGTGGTTCTTATCCTAACTATGGCTACACCTTC
CASSGSYPNYGYTF
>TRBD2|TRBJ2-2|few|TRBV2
TGTGCCAGCTTAGCGGGGGCGAACACCGGGGAGCTGTTTTTT
CASLAGANTGELFF
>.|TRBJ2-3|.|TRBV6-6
TGTGCCAGCAGGTTAGACCATACGCAGTATTTT
CASRLDHTQYF
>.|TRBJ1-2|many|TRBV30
TGTGCCTGGAGAGAGAGGGGCAGCTATGGCTACACCTTC
CAWRERGSYGYTF
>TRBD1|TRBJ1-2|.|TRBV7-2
TGTGCCAGCAGCTCGGACAGGGGTTATGGCTACACCTTC
CASSSDRGYGYTF
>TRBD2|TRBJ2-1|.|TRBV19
TGTGCCACCAGAGGACTAGCGGGAGGGCCCAATGAGCAGTTCTTC
CATRGLAGGPNEQFF
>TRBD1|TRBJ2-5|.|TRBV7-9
TGTGCCAGCAGGAGGGGACAGGGGGATGCCCAGTACTTC
CASRRGQGDAQYF
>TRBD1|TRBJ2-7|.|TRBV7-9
TGTGCCAGCAGCCCGGCCTGGGACAGGGTCTCGTACGAGCAGTACTTC
CASSPAWDRVSYEQYF
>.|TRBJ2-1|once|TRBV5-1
TGCGCCAGCAGCCGGGACTGGGCCTACAATGAGCAGTTCTTC
CASSRDWAYNEQFF
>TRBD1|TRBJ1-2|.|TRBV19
TGTGCCAGTGAGGACAGGGTGGGCTATGGCTACACCTTC
CASEDRVGYGYTF
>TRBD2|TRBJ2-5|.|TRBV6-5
TGTGCCAGCAGTTACGGCGGTAGCGGGAGGGCAGAGACCCAGTACTTC
CASSYGGSGRAETQYF
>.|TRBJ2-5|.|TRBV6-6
TGTGCCAGCAGTTACCCGAATGAGGGAGAAGAGACCCAGTACTTC
CASSYPNEGEETQYF
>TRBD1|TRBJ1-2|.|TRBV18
TGTGCCAGCTCACCACAGGGGGCGGCCTATGGCTACACCTTC
CASSPQGAAYGYTF
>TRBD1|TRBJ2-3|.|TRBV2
TGTGCCAGCAGCGCCGTGACAGGGGGTGATACGCAGTATTTT
CASSAVTGGDTQYF
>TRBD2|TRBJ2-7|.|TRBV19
TGTGCCAGTAGTGAAACTAGCGGGAGTTATTACGAGCAGTACTTC
CASSETSGSYYEQYF
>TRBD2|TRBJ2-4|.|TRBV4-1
TGCGCCAGCAGCCAAGCAATGCGGGAGGGCCCGAACATTCAGTACTTC
CASSQAMREGPNIQYF
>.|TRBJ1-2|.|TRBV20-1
TGCAGTGCTAGAGCTGATGGCTACACCTTC
CSARADGYTF
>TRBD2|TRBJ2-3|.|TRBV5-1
TGCGCCAGCAGCCTCGGGACTATTTGGGCGGATACGCAGTATTTT
CASSLGTIWADTQYF
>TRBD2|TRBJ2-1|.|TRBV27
TGTGCCAGCAGTTTATCAGGAACTAGCGGGGGCCCGAGCTCCTACAATGAGCAGTTCTTC
CASSLSGTSGGPSSYNEQFF
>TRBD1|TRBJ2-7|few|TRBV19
TGTGCCAGTAGTACCCGGGACAGGGATTACGAGCAGTACTTC
CASSTRDRDYEQYF
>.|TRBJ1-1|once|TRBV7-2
TGTGCCAGCAGCCAAGCAGTGTCGGGGAACACTGAAGCTTTCTTT
CASSQAVSGNTEAFF
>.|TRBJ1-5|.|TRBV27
TGTGCCAGCAGTTTCTACCCCGGTCAGCCCCAGCATTTT
CASSFYPGQPQHF
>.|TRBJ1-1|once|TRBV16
TGTGCCAGCAGCCTGCAACAGGAGAACACTGAAGCTTTCTTT
CASSLQQENTEAFF
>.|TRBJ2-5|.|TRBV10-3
TGTGCCATCAGTGATGACCTAGGGGGTCGGGAGACCCAGTACTTC
CAISDDLGGRETQYF